The 19 T cell receptor beta chains below were found in one sample sequenced in a study of shared clonotypes between healthy human individuals. Sequencing used immunoSEQ multiplex PCR; TCRdb keeps in-frame clones, though not all of them. The table records about 2.4 million clones, around nine tenths of them present only once. Sample: naive CD4+ T cells sorted from blood. Subset reported: CD45RA+ positively selected. All receptors derive from a man aged 18 to 35 in good health.

The genes are TRBV5-1 and TRBJ2-7; TRBD2 might be the D (7 bases). CDR3 length: 15 amino acids. V dropped 1 base and J dropped 6 bases, with 17 bases sitting between them. The germline CDR1 and CDR2 sequences are SGHRS and YFSETQ. The DNA of the CDR3 is TGCGCCAGCAGCTTGTCGTCGGGGGGCGTGGGCGAGCAGTACTTC. Translated, it gives CASSLSSGGVGEQYF.

The chain links TRBV28 to TRBJ2-2, with 7 bases aligning to TRBD1. CDR1 and CDR2 (germline): MDHEN, SYDVKM. J was trimmed by 4 bases and V by 7 bases; bases with no gene match: 6. The CDR3 length is 14 residues. CDR3 protein: CASTLTGTTGELFF. The CDR3 DNA follows: TGTGCCAGCACCTTGACAGGGACCACCGGGGAGCTGTTTTTT.

The chain recombines TRBV5-6 with TRBJ2-3; 8 bases are a match to TRBD2. The CDR3 totals 15 residues. Germline assignment: CDR1 SGHDT and CDR2 YYEEEE. V gave up 1 base and J gave up 3 bases; unmatched junction bases: 4. The CDR3 loop reads CASSLSGRLTDTQYF. The CDR3 DNA follows: TGTGCCAGCAGCTTGAGCGGGAGACTTACAGATACGCAGTATTTT.

V gene TRBV11-2 combines with J gene TRBJ2-5; 7 bases fit TRBD2. V gave up 4 bases and J gave up 4 bases; unmatched junction bases: 3. CDR1 is SGHAT and CDR2 is FQNNGV in the germline V gene. This CDR3 spans 13 amino acids. The CDR3 DNA is TGTGCCAGCAGCTCGGGGGGAGCAGAGACCCAGTACTTC. This sequence encodes CASSSGGAETQYF.

This chain links TRBV28 with TRBJ2-1; 8 bases map to TRBD1. This CDR3 has 15 amino acids. Trimming took 5 bases from V and 5 from J; bases not matched to a gene: 8. The germline V gene has CDR1 MDHEN and CDR2 SYDVKM. CDR3 in DNA: TGTGCCAGCAGTCCCTGGACAGGGCCCAACAATGAGCAGTTCTTC. Translation gives CASSPWTGPNNEQFF.

This clone was seen once. The V gene is TRBV10-1, the J gene TRBJ2-1; tentative D call: TRBD1 (7 bases). Trimming left V 4 bases short and J 8 bases short, with 24 bases between. Germline assignment: CDR1 WNHNN and CDR2 SYGVQD (reference sequence). CDR3 length equals 17 residues. CDR3: CASSAPLLEGAPDEQFF. The CDR3 DNA reads as TGCGCCAGCAGTGCTCCTTTGTTGGAGGGGGCCCCCGATGAGCAGTTCTTC.

The chain recombines TRBV6-1 with TRBJ2-7, with D possibly matching TRBD2 (5 bases). The CDR3 extends over 15 amino acids. Germline V gene data show CDR1 as MNHNS and CDR2 as SASEGT. V lost 5 bases to trimming and J lost 4 bases, with 18 bases between them. In DNA, the CDR3 is TGTGCCAGCAGTTTCGAGGGTCGGTTTCTGTACGAGCAGTACTTC. Residues: CASSFEGRFLYEQYF.

This rearrangement joins TRBV28 to TRBJ2-7; D gene uncertain. The germline CDR1 and CDR2 sequences are MDHEN and SYDVKM. This CDR3 has 13 residues. V lost 7 bases and J 2 bases, leaving 12 bases between the germline ends. The CDR3 sequence is CASNTRVPYEQYF. The CDR3 DNA follows: TGTGCCAGCAATACCCGGGTTCCCTACGAGCAGTACTTC.

This chain joins TRBV19 and TRBJ1-4; the match to TRBD1 covers 7 bases. V shed 4 bases and J 4 bases; nucleotides not matched to a gene: 6. CDR1 and CDR2 from the germline V gene are LNHDA and SQIVND (reference sequence). The CDR3 sequence is 15 residues long. The CDR3 coding sequence is TGTGCCAGTAGTACAGGGACAGATATTAATGAAAAACTGTTTTTT. It is translated as CASSTGTDINEKLFF.

This rearrangement joins TRBV19 to TRBJ2-3, with unresolved D. The CDR3 consists of 14 residues. Germline CDR1 and CDR2: LNHDA and SQIVND (reference sequence). V lost 3 bases and J 3 bases, leaving 10 bases between the germline ends. This CDR3 is CASSILHRTDTQYF. The CDR3 bases are TGTGCCAGTAGTATTCTTCATCGGACAGATACGCAGTATTTT.

The CDR3 region has the DNA TGTGCCAGCAGCAGCCGTGAGAAGGGGAAGGAAAAACTGTTTTTT. Translating it yields CASSSREKGKEKLFF. This chain uses TRBV6-5 with TRBJ1-4; weak D call: TRBD1 (5 bases). Between the trimmed V and J ends, which lost 6 bases and 8 bases, there was a span of 19 bases. CDR1 and CDR2 from the germline V gene are MNHEY and SVGAGI. This CDR3 comprises 15 residues.

This clone was counted a few times. Other DNA sequences in the same sample also yield this CDR3. This chain connects TRBV7-2 to TRBJ2-3, with D unclear. This CDR3 contains 12 residues. The germline V gene has CDR1 SGHTA and CDR2 FQGNSA. Trimming stripped 4 bases from V and 1 base from J, with 3 bases between. CDR3 region: CASSSRTDTQYF. The CDR3 DNA reads as TGTGCCAGCAGCTCCCGCACAGATACGCAGTATTTT.

This clone was observed once. The chain recombines TRBV6-6 with TRBJ2-7; 11 nucleotides match TRBD1. This CDR3 contains 16 residues. Losses at the gene ends were 4 bases for V and 3 bases for J; bases not matched to a gene: 8. CDR1 and CDR2 from the germline V gene are MNHNY and SVGAGI (reference sequence). The CDR3 is CASSSSGQGAGYEQYF. CDR3 bases: TGTGCCAGCAGTTCGTCCGGACAGGGGGCCGGCTACGAGCAGTACTTC.

The chain links TRBV10-2 to TRBJ1-2, with D unresolved. The germline V gene encodes CDR1 WSHSY and CDR2 SAAADI. The CDR3 sequence is 13 residues long. The V gene lost 0 bases and the J gene lost 3 bases, with 5 bases spanning the gap. Here the CDR3 DNA reads TGCGCCAGCAGTGAGTCAGCCTACTATGGCTACACCTTC. The encoded protein is CASSESAYYGYTF.

The CDR3 region is CASSLTGEAYNEQFF. The CDR3 bases are TGTGCCAGTAGCCTGACAGGGGAGGCCTACAATGAGCAGTTCTTC. This chain connects TRBV19 to TRBJ2-1; 8 bases align to TRBD1. The CDR3 sequence is 15 residues long. Germline-derived CDR1 and CDR2 are LNHDA and SQIVND (reference sequence). After removal of 6 bases from V and 2 bases from J, the junction contained 6 bases not matched to a gene. The variable domain in full, with the rest retrieved from reference TRBV19 and TRBJ2-1, is DGGITQSPKYLFRKEGQNVTLSCEQNLNHDAMYWYRQDPGQGLRLIYYSQIVNDFQKGDIAEGYSVSREKKESFPLTVTSAQKNPTAFYLCASSLTGEAYNEQFFGPGTRLTVL.

Notes on this clone: This sample also contains other DNA sequences that code for the same CDR3. The genes are TRBV18 and TRBJ1-1; TRBD1 aligns across 8 bases. The CDR3 runs to 14 residues. V dropped 6 bases and J dropped 1; count of bases not matched to a gene: 4. Germline assignment: CDR1 KGHSH and CDR2 LQKENI. CDR3 protein: CASSLQGANTEAFF. Written as DNA, the CDR3 is TGTGCCAGCTCCCTTCAGGGGGCGAACACTGAAGCTTTCTTT.

The rearrangement links TRBV11-2 to TRBJ1-3; no clear D gene. Germline V CDR1 and CDR2: SGHAT, FQNNGV. The V end lost 1 base, the J end lost 0 bases, and 7 bases lay between the germline ends. The CDR3 contains 15 residues. CDR3 amino acids: CASSLAVGSGNTIYF. The DNA for the CDR3 is TGTGCCAGCAGCTTAGCGGTCGGCTCTGGAAACACCATATATTTT.

V is TRBV5-1 and J is TRBJ1-6; 7 bases line up with TRBD1. With 3 bases clipped from V and 6 bases from J, the junction kept 6 bases outside the gene matches. This CDR3 is 15 amino acids long. Germline V gene sequence: CDR1 SGHRS, CDR2 YFSETQ. The chain's CDR3 is CASSSGQEGNSPLHF. As DNA, the CDR3 is TGCGCCAGCAGCTCCGGACAGGAAGGTAATTCACCCCTCCACTTT.

The chain recombines TRBV2 with TRBJ2-1; 10 positions agree with TRBD1. V shed 9 bases, J shed 5 bases, and the junction held 4 bases outside the gene matches. Per germline, CDR1 SNHLY and CDR2 FYNNEI. This CDR3 is built from 13 residues. The CDR3 coding sequence is TGTGCCAGATCGGGACAGGGGCACAATGAGCAGTTCTTC. It codes for CARSGQGHNEQFF.